In its sample, the clone carrying this T cell receptor (beta chain) was seen a few times. Antigen unknown. The entry originates in a study of blood T cells in healthy people across ages. Study observations and caveats: Donors of long life had a larger count of naive CD4+ cells and greater diversity than aged donors.

Primers used in a second PCR of roughly 6 to 12 cycles were a sample-barcoded 5' primer and a J-beta primer mix. TCRdb independently ran MiXCR on the 5' RACE reads; one entry per CDR3 protein. Of some 760,000 distinct CDR3 sequences listed, 20% to 30% are singletons. The same data also went into a second study, on T cells of mothers and their children. That report notes: Sample barcodes and 2-4 random nucleotides came from the second PCR's M1S primer.

The source is a boy between 10 and 17 years old in good health. Source material: blood.

CDR3 bases: TGTGCCAGCTCACAATATGACAGGGGACGCAATCAGCCCCAGCATTTT. This translates into CASSQYDRGRNQPQHF. The chain recombines TRBV18 with TRBJ1-5; 8 positions agree with TRBD1. The CDR3 is made up of 16 amino acids. Germline values: CDR1 KGHSH, CDR2 LQKENI. The ends lost 4 bases at V and 2 bases at J; junction bases unmatched: 7.